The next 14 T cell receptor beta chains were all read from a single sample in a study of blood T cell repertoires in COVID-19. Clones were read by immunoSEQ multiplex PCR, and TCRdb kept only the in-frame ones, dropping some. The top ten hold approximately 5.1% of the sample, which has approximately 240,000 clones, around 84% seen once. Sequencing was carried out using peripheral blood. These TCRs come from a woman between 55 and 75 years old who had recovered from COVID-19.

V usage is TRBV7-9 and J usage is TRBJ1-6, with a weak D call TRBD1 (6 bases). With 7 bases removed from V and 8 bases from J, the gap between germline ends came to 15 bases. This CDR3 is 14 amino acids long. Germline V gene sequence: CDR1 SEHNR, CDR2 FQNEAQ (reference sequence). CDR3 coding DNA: TGTGCCAGCACCAGGTCCAGGGGCGATTCACCCCTCCACTTT. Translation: CASTRSRGDSPLHF. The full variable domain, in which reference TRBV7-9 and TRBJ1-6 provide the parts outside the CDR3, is DTGVSQNPRHKITKRGQNVTFRCDPISEHNRLYWYRQTLGQGPEFLTYFQNEAQLEKSRLLSDRFSAERPKGSFSTLEIQRTEQGDSAMYLCASTRSRGDSPLHFGNGTRLTVT.

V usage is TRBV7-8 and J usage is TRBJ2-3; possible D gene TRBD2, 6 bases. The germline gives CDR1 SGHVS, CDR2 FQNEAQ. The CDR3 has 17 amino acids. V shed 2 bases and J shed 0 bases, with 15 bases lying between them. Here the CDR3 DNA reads TGTGCCAGCAGCTTAATTTCTGCCGGGACTAGCACAGATACGCAGTATTTT. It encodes CASSLISAGTSTDTQYF. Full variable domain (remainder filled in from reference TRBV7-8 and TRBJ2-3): GAGVSQSPRYKVAKRGQDVALRCDPISGHVSLFWYQQALGQGPEFLTYFQNEAQLDKSGLPSDRFFAERPEGSVSTLKIQRTQQEDSAVYLCASSLISAGTSTDTQYFGPGTRLTVL.

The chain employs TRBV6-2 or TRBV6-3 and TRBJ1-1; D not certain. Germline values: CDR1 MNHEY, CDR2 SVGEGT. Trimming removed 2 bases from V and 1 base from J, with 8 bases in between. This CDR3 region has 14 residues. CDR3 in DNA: TGTGCCAGCAGTTACGAGCCGGGGAACACTGAAGCTTTCTTT. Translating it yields CASSYEPGNTEAFF.

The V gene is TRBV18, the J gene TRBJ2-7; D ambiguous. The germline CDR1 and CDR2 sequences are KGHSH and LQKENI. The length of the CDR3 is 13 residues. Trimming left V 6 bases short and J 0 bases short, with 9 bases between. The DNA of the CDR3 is TGTGCCAGCTCCCGAGAGGCCTCCTACGAGCAGTACTTC. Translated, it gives CASSREASYEQYF.

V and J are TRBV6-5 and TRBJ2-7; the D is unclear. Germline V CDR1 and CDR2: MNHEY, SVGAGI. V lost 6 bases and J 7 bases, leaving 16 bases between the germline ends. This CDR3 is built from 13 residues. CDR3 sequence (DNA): TGTGCCAGCAGGGGCCCAAGCCCTCGAGAGCAGTACTTC. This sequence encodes CASRGPSPREQYF.

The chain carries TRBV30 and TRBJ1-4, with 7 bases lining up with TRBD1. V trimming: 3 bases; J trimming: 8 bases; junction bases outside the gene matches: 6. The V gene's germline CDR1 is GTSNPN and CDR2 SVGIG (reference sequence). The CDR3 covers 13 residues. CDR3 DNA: TGTGCCTGGAGCCAGGGGGGACGGGAAAAACTGTTTTTT. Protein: CAWSQGGREKLFF.

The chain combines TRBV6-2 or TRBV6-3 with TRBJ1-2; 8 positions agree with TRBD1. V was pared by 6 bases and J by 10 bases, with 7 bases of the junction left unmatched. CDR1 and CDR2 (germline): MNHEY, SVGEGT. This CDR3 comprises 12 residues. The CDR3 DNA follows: TGTGCCAGCAGCTCCCGACAGGGGCCCTACACCTTC. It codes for CASSSRQGPYTF.

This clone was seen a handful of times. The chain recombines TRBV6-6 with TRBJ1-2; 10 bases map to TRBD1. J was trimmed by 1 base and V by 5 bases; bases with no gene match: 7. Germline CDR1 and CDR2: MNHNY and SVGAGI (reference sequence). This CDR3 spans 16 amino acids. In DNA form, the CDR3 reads TGTGCCAGCAGTCGACAGGGGGCTCGGGATAACTATGGCTACACCTTC. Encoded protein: CASSRQGARDNYGYTF.

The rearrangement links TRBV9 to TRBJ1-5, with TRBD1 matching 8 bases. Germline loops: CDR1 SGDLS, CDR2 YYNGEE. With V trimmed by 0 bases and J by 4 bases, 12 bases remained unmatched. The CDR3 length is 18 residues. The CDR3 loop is CASSVGPGTGLSNQPQHF. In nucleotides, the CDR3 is TGTGCCAGCAGCGTAGGCCCCGGGACAGGCCTTTCGAATCAGCCCCAGCATTTT. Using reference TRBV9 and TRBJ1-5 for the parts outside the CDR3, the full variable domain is DSGVTQTPKHLITATGQRVTLRCSPRSGDLSVYWYQQSLDQGLQFLIQYYNGEERAKGNILERFSAQQFPDLHSELNLSSLELGDSALYFCASSVGPGTGLSNQPQHFGDGTRLSIL.

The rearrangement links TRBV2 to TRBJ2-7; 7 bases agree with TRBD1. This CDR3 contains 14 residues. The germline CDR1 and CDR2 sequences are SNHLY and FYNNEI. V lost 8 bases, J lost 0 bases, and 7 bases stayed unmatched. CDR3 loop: CASWDSASSYEQYF. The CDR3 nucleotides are TGTGCCAGCTGGGACAGCGCCAGCTCCTACGAGCAGTACTTC.

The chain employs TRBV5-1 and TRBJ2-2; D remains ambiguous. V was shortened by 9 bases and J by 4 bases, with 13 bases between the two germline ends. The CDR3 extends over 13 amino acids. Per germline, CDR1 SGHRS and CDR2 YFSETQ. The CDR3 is CATAVVSTGELFF. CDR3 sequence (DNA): TGCGCCACCGCGGTGGTGAGCACCGGGGAGCTGTTTTTT. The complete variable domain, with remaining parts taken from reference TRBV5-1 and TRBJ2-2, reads KAGVTQTPRYLIKTRGQQVTLSCSPISGHRSVSWYQQTPGQGLQFLFEYFSETQRNKGNFPGRFSGRQFSNSRSEMNVSTLELGDSALYLCATAVVSTGELFFGEGSRLTVL.

This CDR3 reads CASSLIGSRQDTQYF. CDR3 coding DNA: TGCGCCAGCAGCTTGATTGGTTCGAGGCAAGATACGCAGTATTTT. This chain uses TRBV5-1 with TRBJ2-3; no reliable D call. V was clipped by 1 base and J by 5 bases, with 14 bases between them. The V gene's germline CDR1 is SGHRS and CDR2 YFSETQ. This CDR3 contains 15 residues.

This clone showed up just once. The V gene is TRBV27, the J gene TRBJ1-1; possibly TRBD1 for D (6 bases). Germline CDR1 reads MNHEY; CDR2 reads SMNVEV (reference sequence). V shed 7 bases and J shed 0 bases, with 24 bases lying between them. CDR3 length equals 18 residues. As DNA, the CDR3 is TGTGCCAGCACCCTCCGGGGGGGCCGGTGGGGGGTGAACACTGAAGCTTTCTTT. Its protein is CASTLRGGRWGVNTEAFF.

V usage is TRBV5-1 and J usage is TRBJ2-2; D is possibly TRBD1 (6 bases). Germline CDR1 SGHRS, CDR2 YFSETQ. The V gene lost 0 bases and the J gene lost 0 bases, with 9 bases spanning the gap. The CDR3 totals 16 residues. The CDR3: CASSLAGHANTGELFF. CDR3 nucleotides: TGCGCCAGCAGCTTGGCGGGACACGCGAACACCGGGGAGCTGTTTTTT.